The 7 T cell receptor beta chains presented below share a single source sample, sequenced in a study of control samples from healthy donors and cancer patients. Some clones are missing from TCRdb's copy, which holds only in-frame ones; the method was immunoSEQ multiplex PCR. The sample records approximately 180,000 clones, 85% to 95% being singletons. The sequenced sample was blood. The receptors here all came from a woman under 30 in good health.

The rearrangement uses TRBV7-6 and TRBJ2-7; the D is unclear. The CDR3 covers 13 residues. V was cut by 3 bases and J by 7 bases, with 13 bases left in between. Germline CDR1 is SGHVS and CDR2 is FNYEAQ. CDR3 coding DNA: TGTGCCAGCAGCTTGGACGGTCTAAGGGAGCAGTACTTC. It is translated as CASSLDGLREQYF.

Concerning this clone: Other DNA sequences in the sample encode the same CDR3. The chain recombines TRBV3-1 (or the pseudogene TRBV3-2) with TRBJ2-5; D gene uncertain. Germline CDR1 is LGHDT and CDR2 is YNNKEL (reference sequence). V was trimmed by 4 bases and J by 2 bases, leaving 2 bases between them. The CDR3 spans 11 residues. The CDR3 is CASSLQETQYF. The DNA of the CDR3 is TGTGCCAGCAGCCTTCAAGAGACCCAGTACTTC.

The V call is TRBV28, the J call TRBJ1-1, with unresolved D. The CDR3 is 11 amino acids. Germline assignment: CDR1 MDHEN and CDR2 SYDVKM. V was trimmed by 3 bases and J by 7 bases, leaving 6 bases between them. The CDR3 nucleotides are TGTGCCAGCAGTTTTCTAGGTGAAGCTTTCTTT. Protein product: CASSFLGEAFF.

This chain joins TRBV25-1 and TRBJ1-4; no reliable D call. This CDR3 spans 13 amino acids. Between the trimmed V and J ends, which lost 8 bases and 3 bases, there was a span of 10 bases. Germline lookup yields CDR1 MGHDK and CDR2 SYGVNS. CDR3 bases: TGTGCCAGCTCCGACGGGGCTAATGAAAAACTGTTTTTT. Translating gives CASSDGANEKLFF.

J is TRBJ2-3 and V is TRBV7-2, with 14 nucleotides matching TRBD2. The germline V gene encodes CDR1 SGHTA and CDR2 FQGNSA. V dropped 5 bases and J dropped 5; count of bases not matched to a gene: 6. This CDR3 comprises 16 residues. The CDR3 reads CASSQGLAGALDTQYF. The CDR3, as DNA: TGTGCCAGCAGCCAGGGACTAGCGGGAGCTCTAGATACGCAGTATTTT.

This sequence joins TRBV5-6 and TRBJ1-4; D ambiguous. CDR1 and CDR2 (germline): SGHDT, YYEEEE. Trimming shortened V by 1 base and J by 6 bases, and 13 bases separated the two germline ends. The CDR3 consists of 15 residues. CDR3 region: CASSLIGFSDEKLFF. For the CDR3, the DNA is TGTGCCAGCAGCTTGATAGGGTTTTCGGATGAAAAACTGTTTTTT.

CDR3 in DNA: TGTGCCAGCAGCTTCCCTGGACAGGGGGGAAGAAACACCATATATTTT. Translation gives CASSFPGQGGRNTIYF. The chain employs TRBV7-2 and TRBJ1-3, with 10 bases aligning to TRBD1. There are 16 residues in the CDR3. Unmatched junction bases numbered 7, after V lost 3 bases and J lost 5 bases. Germline V CDR1 and CDR2: SGHTA, FQGNSA.